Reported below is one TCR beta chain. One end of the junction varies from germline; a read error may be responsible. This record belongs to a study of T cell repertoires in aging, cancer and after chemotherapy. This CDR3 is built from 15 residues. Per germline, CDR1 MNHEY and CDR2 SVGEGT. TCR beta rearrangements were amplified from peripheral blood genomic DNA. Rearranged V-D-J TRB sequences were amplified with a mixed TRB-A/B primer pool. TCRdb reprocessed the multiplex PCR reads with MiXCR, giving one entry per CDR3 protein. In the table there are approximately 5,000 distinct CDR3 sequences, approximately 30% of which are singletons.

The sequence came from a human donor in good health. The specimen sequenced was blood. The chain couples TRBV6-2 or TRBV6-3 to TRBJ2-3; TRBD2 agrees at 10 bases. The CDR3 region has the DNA TGTGCCAGCAGTGAGGGGACTAGCGCCACAGATAGGCAGTATTTT. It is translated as CASSEGTSATDRQYF.